These 23 T cell receptor beta chains originate from one sample sequenced in a study of memory CD4+ T cells and cytomegalovirus serostatus. Clones were sequenced by immunoSEQ multiplex PCR, and TCRdb holds only the in-frame ones, with some missing. The sample lists tens of thousands of clones; around 80% were seen once. Single viable CD3+CD4+CD8-CD45RO+ cells were sorted as the memory CD4+ T cells. Sequencing was performed on memory CD4+ T cells from blood. These receptors all come from an adult in good health and CMV-seronegative.

This clone was counted a single time. The V and J genes are TRBV5-1 and TRBJ2-1, with D unclear. There are 15 residues in the CDR3. The V and J ends lost 1 base and 8 bases respectively, with 16 bases between them. Germline V CDR1 and CDR2: SGHRS, YFSETQ. CDR3: CASSLLTVVGDEQFF. The CDR3 region has the DNA TGCGCCAGCAGCTTGCTAACCGTGGTTGGCGATGAGCAGTTCTTC. Looking up the rest from reference TRBV5-1 and TRBJ2-1 gives the full variable domain: KAGVTQTPRYLIKTRGQQVTLSCSPISGHRSVSWYQQTPGQGLQFLFEYFSETQRNKGNFPGRFSGRQFSNSRSEMNVSTLELGDSALYLCASSLLTVVGDEQFFGPGTRLTVL.

This chain uses TRBV7-9 with TRBJ2-2; 10 bases fit TRBD2. The CDR3 has 16 amino acids. Germline-derived CDR1 and CDR2 are SEHNR and FQNEAQ (reference sequence). V lost 3 bases to trimming and J lost 2 bases; unmatched junction nucleotides: 3. CDR3 amino acids: CASSLSSGGNTGELFF. The CDR3 DNA reads TGTGCCAGCAGCTTGTCTAGCGGGGGAAACACCGGGGAGCTGTTTTTT.

This chain joins TRBV19 and TRBJ1-2; D unresolved. CDR1 is LNHDA and CDR2 is SQIVND in the germline V gene (reference sequence). The ends were cut back, 4 bases at V and 2 bases at J, with 11 bases in the middle. This CDR3 comprises 14 residues. The CDR3 nucleotides read TGTGCCAGTAGTACTCAGGCGAAGAACTATGGCTACACCTTC. This sequence encodes CASSTQAKNYGYTF.

The CDR3 DNA follows: TGTGCCAGCAGTCAGACAGGGGGCAATCAGCCCCAGCATTTT. Protein: CASSQTGGNQPQHF. V usage is TRBV6-4 and J usage is TRBJ1-5; 8 nucleotides match TRBD1. This CDR3 is built from 14 residues. V lost 5 bases and J lost 2; bases outside the gene matches: 2. Germline V gene data show CDR1 as MRHNA and CDR2 as SNTAGT.

The chain carries TRBV7-2 and TRBJ2-2; D might be TRBD2 (5 bases). V was clipped by 5 bases and J by 4 bases, with 8 bases between them. The CDR3 consists of 13 residues. Germline CDR1 is SGHTA and CDR2 is FQGNSA. The CDR3 DNA follows: TGTGCCAGCAGCGGAGGATTCACCGGGGAGCTGTTTTTT. This encodes CASSGGFTGELFF.

The V gene is TRBV18, the J gene TRBJ2-7, with 14 bases fitting TRBD2. V shed 0 bases and J 9 bases; nucleotides not matched to a gene: 10. CDR1 is KGHSH, CDR2 LQKENI, per germline. This CDR3 region has 17 residues. CDR3 nucleotide sequence: TGTGCCAGCTCACCACCGGGACAGACTAGCGGGGGGGGAGTGCAGTACTTC. Translation: CASSPPGQTSGGGVQYF.

The rearrangement joins TRBV6-1 to TRBJ2-3, with no clear D. V shed 0 bases and J shed 0 bases, with 7 bases lying between them. CDR3 length: 15 residues. Germline loops: CDR1 MNHNS, CDR2 SASEGT. CDR3 DNA: TGTGCCAGCAGTGAAGCAGGGATCAGCACAGATACGCAGTATTTT. The encoded protein is CASSEAGISTDTQYF.

This clone was seen only a few times. The chain recombines TRBV28 with TRBJ1-2, with 7 bases matching TRBD1. CDR3 size: 11 residues. Per germline, CDR1 MDHEN and CDR2 SYDVKM. The V segment lost 10 bases and the J segment 2 bases; nucleotides outside the gene matches: 1. In DNA, the CDR3 is TGTGCCATACAGGGGAACTATGGCTACACCTTC. It codes for CAIQGNYGYTF.

V gene TRBV6-1 combines with J gene TRBJ1-2; D is perhaps TRBD1 (5 bases). This CDR3 has 13 amino acids. CDR1 MNHNS and CDR2 SASEGT come from the germline V gene. The V end lost 7 bases, the J end lost 3 bases, and 12 bases lay between the germline ends. The CDR3 loop reads CASKAGPYYGYTF. CDR3 nucleotide sequence: TGTGCCAGCAAGGCAGGGCCATACTATGGCTACACCTTC.

The chain recombines TRBV30 with TRBJ1-3, with 8 bases lining up with TRBD1. CDR3 length equals 15 residues. The junction had 6 bases not matched to a gene; V was cut back by 1 base and J by 4 bases. Per the germline V gene, CDR1 is GTSNPN and CDR2 is SVGIG (reference sequence). As DNA, the CDR3 is TGTGCCTGGAGTGGGACAGGGAATTCGGGAAACACCATATATTTT. Protein product: CAWSGTGNSGNTIYF.

The gene calls are TRBV7-8 and TRBJ1-4; TRBD1 is a possible D gene (5 bases). Looked up from germline, CDR1 is SGHVS and CDR2 is FQNEAQ. V lost 6 bases, J lost 6 bases, and 14 bases lay in between. There are 14 residues in the CDR3. CDR3 nucleotide sequence: TGTGCCAGCAGTTACGACAGCGGCCATGAAAAACTGTTTTTT. It is translated as CASSYDSGHEKLFF.

The chain is built from TRBV6-5 and TRBJ2-2; 8 bases fit TRBD1. The CDR3 has 14 residues. Per the germline V gene, CDR1 is MNHEY and CDR2 is SVGAGI. J lost 8 bases, V lost 5 bases, and 7 bases had no gene match. Here the CDR3 DNA reads TGTGCCAGCAGTAGACAGGGGTTAGTGGGGGAGCTGTTTTTT. Its protein is CASSRQGLVGELFF.

The gene calls are TRBV10-3 and TRBJ2-7; 9 positions match TRBD1. V was clipped by 10 bases and J by 4 bases; unmatched bases: 11. Per germline, CDR1 ENHRY and CDR2 SYGVKD. CDR3 length equals 14 residues. CDR3 DNA: TGTGCCACTTCCTCCTCCGGGACAGGGTACGAGCAGTACTTC. It specifies CATSSSGTGYEQYF.

This rearrangement joins TRBV7-2 to TRBJ2-3; the D is unclear. From germline, CDR1 is SGHTA and CDR2 FQGNSA. Trimming left V 11 bases short and J 1 base short, with 16 bases between. CDR3 length equals 14 residues. This CDR3 is CAGRRFGGTDTQYF. Written as DNA, the CDR3 is TGTGCCGGTCGGCGGTTTGGGGGCACAGATACGCAGTATTTT.

J is TRBJ2-1 and V is TRBV5-6; 10 bases agree with TRBD2. The CDR3 extends over 16 amino acids. V dropped 4 bases and J dropped 6; count of bases not matched to a gene: 10. Germline values: CDR1 SGHDT, CDR2 YYEEEE. The CDR3 is CASSKKRGGFGNEQFF. CDR3 bases: TGTGCCAGCAGCAAGAAGCGGGGGGGGTTCGGCAATGAGCAGTTCTTC.

This chain connects TRBV11-2 to TRBJ2-3, with D unresolved. This CDR3 has 12 residues. Looked up from germline, CDR1 is SGHAT and CDR2 is FQNNGV. Trimming cost V 2 bases and J 6 bases, with 6 bases left between them. The CDR3 spells CASSLNRDTQYF. The CDR3 DNA sequence: TGTGCCAGCAGCTTAAATCGGGATACGCAGTATTTT.

J is TRBJ2-2 and V is TRBV6-5, with a tentative D call TRBD2 (7 bases). This CDR3 contains 15 residues. Germline V gene sequence: CDR1 MNHEY, CDR2 SVGAGI. Trimming pared 7 bases from V and 3 bases from J, leaving 15 bases between. CDR3 region: CASTLQGGHTGELFF. The CDR3 DNA reads as TGTGCCAGCACCCTACAGGGAGGGCACACCGGGGAGCTGTTTTTT.

As for this clone: Mismatch with germline at one junction end may stem from a read error. V usage is TRBV7-9 and J usage is TRBJ2-3, with TRBD1 as a possible D gene (8 bases). The V gene's germline CDR1 is SEHNR and CDR2 FQNEAQ (reference sequence). The CDR3 is made up of 12 amino acids. DNA for the CDR3: TGTGCCAGCAGCTCCCGGACAGGGAGGGAGGATTTT. Amino acid sequence: CASSSRTGREDF.

This clone was seen a handful of times. The chain carries TRBV6-1 and TRBJ1-6; no clear D gene. Trimming removed 5 bases from V and 8 bases from J, with 10 bases in between. Looked up from germline, CDR1 is MNHNS and CDR2 is SASEGT. The length of the CDR3 is 13 residues. CDR3 DNA: TGTGCCAGCAGTACAGCCATAGATTCACCCCTCCACTTT. Translating gives CASSTAIDSPLHF.

V and J are TRBV7-9 and TRBJ2-3; 12 bases fit TRBD2. The ends lost 5 bases at V and 3 bases at J; junction bases unmatched: 6. In germline, CDR1 is SEHNR, CDR2 FQNEAQ (reference sequence). This CDR3 is built from 16 residues. CDR3 nucleotides: TGTGCCAGCAGCCGCCGGACTAGCGGGGAGACAGATACGCAGTATTTT. Residues: CASSRRTSGETDTQYF.

The chain is built from TRBV2 and TRBJ2-6, with 7 positions matching TRBD1. Unmatched junction bases numbered 13, after V lost 5 bases and J lost 12 bases. Germline loops: CDR1 SNHLY, CDR2 FYNNEI. CDR3 size: 15 residues. The CDR3 coding sequence is TGTGCCAGCAGTACTCGACAGGGCTCCGTATTCGTCCTGACTTTC. Protein product: CASSTRQGSVFVLTF. Complete variable domain (other parts from reference TRBV2 and TRBJ2-6): EPEVTQTPSHQVTQMGQEVILRCVPISNHLYFYWYRQILGQKVEFLVSFYNNEISEKSEIFDDQFSVERPDGSNFTLKIRSTKLEDSAMYFCASSTRQGSVFVLTFGAGSRLTVL.

This clone was counted between two and nine times. The chain employs TRBV7-2 and TRBJ2-4; D gene ambiguous. This CDR3 is 13 amino acids long. CDR1 and CDR2 from the germline V gene are SGHTA and FQGNSA. Between the trimmed V and J ends, which lost 3 bases and 6 bases, there was a span of 9 bases. The CDR3 sequence: CASSLFSSNIQYF. The CDR3 region has the DNA TGTGCCAGCAGCTTGTTCTCCTCAAACATTCAGTACTTC.

The rearrangement links TRBV21-1 to TRBJ2-3. TRBV21-1 is reported as a pseudogene. CDR3 size: 12 residues. The CDR3 DNA reads TGTGCCACCTGCCCCCACACAGATACGCAGTATTTT. Translating it yields CATCPHTDTQYF.